Here is one T cell receptor (beta chain) with its context. This sample was included in a study of OX40 agonist ivuxolimab in advanced cancers. Background on the study: Patients undergoing dose escalation presented with hepatocellular carcinoma, melanoma, renal cell or head and neck cancer. Averaging roughly 60 years in age, with a range of about 23 to 80, the cohort was 65% to 90% male.

Clones were read by immunoSEQ multiplex PCR, and TCRdb kept only the in-frame ones, dropping some. The sample has approximately 94,000 clones, approximately 90% seen once. Germline lookup yields CDR1 SGHRS and CDR2 YFSETQ. The germline V and J ends were trimmed by 4 bases and 4 bases, with 20 bases remaining between them. The CDR3 totals 16 residues. The chain links TRBV5-1 to TRBJ1-2; D not resolved. This sequence originates from an adult with an advanced solid tumor such as melanoma, head and neck, liver or kidney cancer. The material was CD4+ or CD8+ T cells sorted from blood, obtained in a trial of the OX40 agonist ivuxolimab. The CDR3 loop reads CASSSLLAVSGYGYTF. The CDR3 DNA reads as TGCGCCAGCAGCAGCTTATTGGCGGTATCAGGCTATGGCTACACCTTC.